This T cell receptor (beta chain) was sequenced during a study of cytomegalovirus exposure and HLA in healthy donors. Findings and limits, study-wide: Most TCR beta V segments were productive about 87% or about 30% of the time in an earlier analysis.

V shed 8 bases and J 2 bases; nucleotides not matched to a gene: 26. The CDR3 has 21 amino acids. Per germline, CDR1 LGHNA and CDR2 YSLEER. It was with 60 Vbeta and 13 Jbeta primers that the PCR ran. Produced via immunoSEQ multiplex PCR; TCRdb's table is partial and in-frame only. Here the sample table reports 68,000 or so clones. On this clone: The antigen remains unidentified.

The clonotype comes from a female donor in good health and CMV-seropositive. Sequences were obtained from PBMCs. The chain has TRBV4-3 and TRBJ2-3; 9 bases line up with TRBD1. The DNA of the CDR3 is TGCGCCAGCGCTAAGGTGCCCCGGGACAGGGTAAATACCCCATCCACAGATACGCAGTATTTT. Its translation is CASAKVPRDRVNTPSTDTQYF.